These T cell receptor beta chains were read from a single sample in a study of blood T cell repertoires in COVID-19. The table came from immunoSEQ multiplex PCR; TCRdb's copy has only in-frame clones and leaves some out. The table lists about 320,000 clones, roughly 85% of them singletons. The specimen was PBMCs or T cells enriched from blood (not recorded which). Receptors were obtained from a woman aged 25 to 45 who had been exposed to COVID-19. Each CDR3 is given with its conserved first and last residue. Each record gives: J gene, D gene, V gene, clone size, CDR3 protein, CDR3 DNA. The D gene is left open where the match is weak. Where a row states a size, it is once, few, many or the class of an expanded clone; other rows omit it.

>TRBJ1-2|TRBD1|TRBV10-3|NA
CAVQGAMYGYTF
TGTGCCGTACAGGGGGCTATGTATGGCTACACCTTC
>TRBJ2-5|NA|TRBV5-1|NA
CASSKGGETQYF
TGCGCCAGCAGCAAAGGGGGAGAGACCCAGTACTTC
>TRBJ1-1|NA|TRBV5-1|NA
CASSPLGLGAEAFF
TGCGCCAGCAGCCCTCTCGGGTTAGGGGCTGAAGCTTTCTTT
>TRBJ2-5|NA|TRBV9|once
CASSVEPGETQYF
TGTGCCAGCAGCGTAGAACCGGGAGAGACCCAGTACTTC
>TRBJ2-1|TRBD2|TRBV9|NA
CASSPSGMIYNEQFF
TGTGCCAGCAGCCCGAGCGGGATGATCTACAATGAGCAGTTCTTC
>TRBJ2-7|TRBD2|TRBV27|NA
CASSLTAGGPHEQYF
TGTGCCAGCAGTTTGACAGCGGGAGGGCCGCACGAGCAGTACTTC
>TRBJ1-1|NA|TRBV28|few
CASSFQIPGQGNTEAFF
TGTGCCAGCAGTTTCCAAATCCCGGGACAAGGGAACACTGAAGCTTTCTTT
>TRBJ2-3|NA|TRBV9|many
CASSVVRVAGTDTQYF
TGTGCCAGCAGCGTAGTTAGAGTAGCGGGCACAGATACGCAGTATTTT
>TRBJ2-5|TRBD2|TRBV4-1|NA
CASSFRQLLAGQQETQYF
TGCGCCAGCAGCTTTCGCCAACTCCTAGCGGGGCAACAAGAGACCCAGTACTTC
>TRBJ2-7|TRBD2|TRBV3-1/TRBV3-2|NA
CASSPLAGGGEQYF
TGTGCCAGCAGCCCCCTAGCGGGAGGGGGGGAGCAGTACTTC
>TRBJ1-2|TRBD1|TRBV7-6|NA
CASSLEVRGHSGYTF
TGTGCCAGCAGCTTAGAAGTCAGGGGGCATAGTGGCTACACCTTC
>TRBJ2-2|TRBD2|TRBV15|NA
CATSRVAGVGTGELFF
TGTGCCACCAGCAGAGTGGCGGGAGTCGGCACCGGGGAGCTGTTTTTT
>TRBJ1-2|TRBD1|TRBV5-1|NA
CASSLERDRGRGYTF
TGCGCCAGCAGCTTGGAACGGGACAGGGGGCGAGGCTACACCTTC
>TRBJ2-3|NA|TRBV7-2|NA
CASSLDRAPDTQYF
TGTGCCAGCAGCTTAGACAGGGCCCCAGATACGCAGTATTTT
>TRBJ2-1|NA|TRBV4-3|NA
CASSQDRDYNEQFF
TGCGCCAGCAGCCAGGACAGAGACTACAATGAGCAGTTCTTC
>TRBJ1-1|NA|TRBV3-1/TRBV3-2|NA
CASSRGQGEAFF
TGTGCCAGCAGCCGGGGGCAGGGTGAAGCTTTCTTT
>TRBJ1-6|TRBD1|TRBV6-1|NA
CASSEGGTGWHSPLHF
TGTGCCAGCAGTGAAGGCGGGACAGGGTGGCATTCACCCCTCCACTTT
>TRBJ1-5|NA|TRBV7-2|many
CASSRQDNQPQHF
TGTGCCAGCAGCAGACAGGATAATCAGCCCCAGCATTTT
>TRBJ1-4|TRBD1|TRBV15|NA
CATSSPGTGVREKLFF
TGTGCCACCAGCAGCCCCGGGACAGGGGTGCGGGAAAAACTGTTTTTT
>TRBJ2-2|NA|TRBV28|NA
CASSPLDTGELFF
TGTGCCAGCAGTCCCCTCGACACCGGGGAGCTGTTTTTT
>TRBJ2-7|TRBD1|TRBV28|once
CASSFRGQGAYEQYF
TGTGCCAGCAGTTTTAGGGGACAGGGGGCCTATGAGCAGTACTTC
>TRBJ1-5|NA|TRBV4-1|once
CASSQEPSGNDQPQHF
TGCGCCAGCAGCCAAGAACCCAGCGGTAATGATCAGCCCCAGCATTTT
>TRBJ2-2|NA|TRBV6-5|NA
CASRGSANTGELFF
TGTGCCAGCAGAGGGAGCGCGAACACCGGGGAGCTGTTTTTT
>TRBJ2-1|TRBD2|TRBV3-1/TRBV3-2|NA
CASSQFELAAGGEQFF
TGTGCCAGCAGCCAATTTGAACTAGCGGCGGGTGGTGAGCAGTTCTTC
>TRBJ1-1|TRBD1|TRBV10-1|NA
CASSVNRGTTEAFF
TGCGCCAGCAGTGTTAACAGGGGCACCACTGAAGCTTTCTTT
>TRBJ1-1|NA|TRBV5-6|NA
CASSVPRMGGTEAFF
TGTGCCAGCAGCGTTCCCAGGATGGGGGGGACTGAAGCTTTCTTT
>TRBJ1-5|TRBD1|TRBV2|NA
CASIPGGGQPQHF
TGTGCCAGCATACCAGGGGGCGGTCAGCCCCAGCATTTT
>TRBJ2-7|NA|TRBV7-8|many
CASSLGVRIYEQYF
TGTGCCAGCAGCTTAGGAGTCCGCATCTACGAGCAGTACTTC
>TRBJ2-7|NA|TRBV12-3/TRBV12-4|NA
CASTLQGREQYF
TGTGCCAGCACTCTACAGGGAAGGGAGCAGTACTTC
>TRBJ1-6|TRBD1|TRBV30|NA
CAWSHRDRGNSPLHF
TGTGCCTGGAGTCACCGGGACAGGGGGAATTCACCCCTCCACTTT
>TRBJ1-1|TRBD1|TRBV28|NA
CASSLQDRPAFF
TGTGCCAGCAGTCTACAGGACAGGCCTGCTTTCTTT
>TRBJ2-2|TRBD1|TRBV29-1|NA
CSVLGQGGTTGELFF
TGCAGCGTCTTGGGACAGGGTGGTACCACCGGGGAGCTGTTTTTT
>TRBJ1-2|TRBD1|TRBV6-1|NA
CASSDVGQPFF
TGTGCCAGCAGTGATGTGGGACAGCCTTTCTTC